The 27 T cell receptor beta chains below were found in one sample sequenced in a study of T-cell memory formation after mild COVID-19. One entry per CDR3 protein, called by TCRdb with MiXCR from the 5' RACE reads. The data hold tens of thousands of distinct CDR3 sequences, with around 30% observed a single time. Sequencing input: PBMCs or a T cell subset sorted from them (not recorded which). The receptors here all came from a man aged 18 to 35 who had mild COVID-19 (a few samples of this study predate the infection). Cell type and time point are not known.

There are a few counts of this clonotype. The chain recombines TRBV27 with TRBJ2-6; 7 bases agree with TRBD2. CDR1 is MNHEY and CDR2 is SMNVEV in the germline V gene (reference sequence). Trimming at V came to 4 bases and at J to 7 bases, leaving 4 bases not matched to a gene. CDR3 length: 14 amino acids. The CDR3: CASSWGGGANVLTF. The CDR3 DNA sequence: TGTGCCAGCAGTTGGGGCGGGGGAGCCAACGTCCTGACTTTC.

This clonotype was counted between two and nine times. The chain combines TRBV7-8 with TRBJ2-5; D is uncertain. The germline V and J ends were trimmed by 5 bases and 3 bases, with 19 bases remaining between them. The CDR3 runs 16 residues. CDR1 SGHVS and CDR2 FQNEAQ come from the germline V gene. In DNA form, the CDR3 reads TGTGCCAGCAGCCGACTGGTTACAAAAAGAAAAGAGACCCAGTACTTC. As protein: CASSRLVTKRKETQYF.

This clonotype was counted only a few times. The genes are TRBV5-8 and TRBJ2-1; 10 bases map to TRBD2. CDR3 length: 15 amino acids. The germline V gene encodes CDR1 SGHTS and CDR2 YDEGEE. The junction had 3 bases not matched to a gene; V was cut back by 6 bases and J by 0 bases. The CDR3 bases are TGTGCCAGCACCCAGCGGGGGGGCTCCTACAATGAGCAGTTCTTC. Its protein product is CASTQRGGSYNEQFF.

This clonotype appeared a few times. The J gene is TRBJ2-1, the V gene TRBV5-6; either TRBD1 or TRBD2 may supply D (5 bases each). Germline values: CDR1 SGHDT, CDR2 YYEEEE. V lost 4 bases and J lost 1, with 18 bases in between. This CDR3 has 17 amino acids. The DNA of the CDR3 is TGTGCCAGCAGCCCGAAATCCGGGACGGCATCCTACAATGAGCAGTTCTTC. Residues: CASSPKSGTASYNEQFF.

This clonotype was seen only a few times. The genes are TRBV9 and TRBJ2-1; 7 bases agree with TRBD1. J gave up 3 bases and V 3 bases, and 3 bases lay outside the gene matches. In germline, CDR1 is SGDLS, CDR2 YYNGEE. CDR3 length: 14 residues. CDR3 residues: CASSEGDSYNEQFF. Here the CDR3 DNA reads TGTGCCAGCAGCGAGGGGGACAGCTACAATGAGCAGTTCTTC. The full variable domain, in which reference TRBV9 and TRBJ2-1 provide the parts outside the CDR3, is DSGVTQTPKHLITATGQRVTLRCSPRSGDLSVYWYQQSLDQGLQFLIQYYNGEERAKGNILERFSAQQFPDLHSELNLSSLELGDSALYFCASSEGDSYNEQFFGPGTRLTVL.

The rearrangement uses TRBV9 and TRBJ2-3, with a tentative D call TRBD2 (6 bases). This CDR3 region has 15 residues. The germline V gene encodes CDR1 SGDLS and CDR2 YYNGEE. Trimming took off 0 bases at V and 11 bases at J, with 19 bases between the two ends. CDR3 in amino acids: CASSVGPGTSQLQYF. The CDR3 DNA is TGTGCCAGCAGCGTAGGCCCCGGAACTAGCCAGTTGCAGTATTTT.

This rearrangement joins TRBV11-2 to TRBJ1-2; D gene ambiguous. CDR1 is SGHAT and CDR2 is FQNNGV in the germline V gene. CDR3 size: 15 residues. Trimming took off 5 bases at V and 6 bases at J, with 19 bases between the two ends. CDR3 nucleotides: TGTGCCAGCAGCGCAGAAGGGTGGGTTGGGGATGGCTACACCTTC. Protein sequence: CASSAEGWVGDGYTF.

This clonotype was seen more than once but under ten times. The V call is TRBV20-1, the J call TRBJ1-6; D is unresolved. This CDR3 has 16 residues. Per germline, CDR1 DFQATT and CDR2 SNEGSKA (reference sequence). Trimming removed 1 base at V and 0 bases at J, with 10 bases between. The CDR3 reads CSARAGYSSYNSPLHF. CDR3 DNA sequence: TGCAGTGCTAGAGCAGGTTATAGCTCCTATAATTCACCCCTCCACTTT.

A remark on this clonotype: One end of the junction is discordant with germline, which a read error may explain. This chain connects TRBV24-1 to TRBJ2-5, with 9 positions matching TRBD2. The CDR3 length is 16 residues. Germline CDR1 KGHDR, CDR2 SFDVKD. For the CDR3, the DNA is TGTGCCACCAGTTATTTGCAGGCGGGGGGGCGAGAGACCCAGTACTTC. Protein product: CATSYLQAGGRETQYF.

The V gene is TRBV6-5, the J gene TRBJ1-1; 8 positions agree with TRBD1. Trimming removed 5 bases from V and 4 bases from J; junction bases left unmatched: 6. The CDR3 consists of 14 residues. From germline, CDR1 is MNHEY and CDR2 SVGAGI. In nucleotides, the CDR3 is TGTGCCAGCAGTCTTGACAGGGGAATCACTGAAGCTTTCTTT. Its protein product is CASSLDRGITEAFF.

This clonotype qualifies as medium-sized. The genes are TRBV4-2 and TRBJ2-3; 12 bases align to TRBD2. The length of the CDR3 is 16 residues. V lost 1 base to trimming and J lost 3 bases; unmatched junction nucleotides: 2. From germline, CDR1 is LGHNA and CDR2 YNFKEQ. Here the CDR3 DNA reads TGTGCCAGCAGCCAAGCACTAGCGGGGGGTACAGATACGCAGTATTTT. This gives the protein CASSQALAGGTDTQYF.

The chain couples TRBV3-1 to TRBJ1-2, with 7 bases matching TRBD1. Unmatched junction bases numbered 7, after V lost 1 base and J lost 8 bases. CDR1 and CDR2 from the germline V gene are LGHDT and YNNKEL (reference sequence). The CDR3 loop spans 14 amino acids. As DNA, the CDR3 is TGTGCCAGCAGCCAAGGCCCAGGGGGATTCGGCTACACCTTC. This sequence encodes CASSQGPGGFGYTF.

The V call is TRBV5-1, the J call TRBJ2-2; D ambiguous. The CDR3 sequence is 15 residues long. The V gene lost 3 bases and the J gene lost 2 bases, with 11 bases spanning the gap. The germline CDR1 and CDR2 sequences are SGHRS and YFSETQ. The CDR3 region is CASSSRNSNTGELFF. For the CDR3, the DNA is TGCGCCAGCAGCTCACGCAATTCAAACACCGGGGAGCTGTTTTTT.

This clonotype was observed a few times. The chain employs TRBV11-2 and TRBJ2-3; unclear D gene. This CDR3 spans 16 amino acids. CDR1 is SGHAT, CDR2 FQNNGV, per germline. The V end was cut by 5 bases, the J end by 2 bases, with 17 bases between. The CDR3 loop reads CASSPLLAESTDTQYF. CDR3 in DNA: TGTGCCAGCAGCCCCCTACTCGCGGAGTCCACAGATACGCAGTATTTT.

The chain combines TRBV5-1 with TRBJ2-1; the match to TRBD1 covers 10 bases. The CDR3 spans 14 residues. In germline, CDR1 is SGHRS, CDR2 YFSETQ. V lost 6 bases to trimming and J lost 10 bases; unmatched junction nucleotides: 10. CDR3 nucleotide sequence: TGCGCCAGCAAACCGGGACAGGGGATTCACGAGCAGTTCTTC. It specifies CASKPGQGIHEQFF. The variable domain in full, with the rest retrieved from reference TRBV5-1 and TRBJ2-1, is KAGVTQTPRYLIKTRGQQVTLSCSPISGHRSVSWYQQTPGQGLQFLFEYFSETQRNKGNFPGRFSGRQFSNSRSEMNVSTLELGDSALYLCASKPGQGIHEQFFGPGTRLTVL.

This clonotype was detected only once. The chain couples TRBV29-1 to TRBJ2-1; 7 positions match TRBD1. The CDR3 consists of 13 residues. Trimming cost V 6 bases and J 4 bases; bases outside gene matches: 6. CDR1 is SQVTM and CDR2 is ANQGSEA in the germline V gene. The CDR3 sequence: CSVDRDGYNEQFF. The CDR3 region has the DNA TGCAGCGTCGACAGGGACGGATACAATGAGCAGTTCTTC.

The chain is built from TRBV5-8 and TRBJ2-5; D possibly uses TRBD1 or TRBD2 (6 bases each). Germline CDR1 is SGHTS and CDR2 is YDEGEE. With 4 bases removed from V and 5 bases from J, the gap between germline ends came to 24 bases. The CDR3 is made up of 17 amino acids. CDR3 residues: CASSPTGRKVTGETQYF. CDR3 sequence (DNA): TGTGCCAGCAGCCCTACAGGGAGGAAGGTGACGGGGGAGACCCAGTACTTC.

This rearrangement joins TRBV5-4 to TRBJ2-5; D is unclear. Germline V CDR1 and CDR2: SGHNT, YYREEE (reference sequence). V was pared by 4 bases and J by 3 bases, with 7 bases between. The CDR3 covers 12 residues. The CDR3 loop is CASSAEEETQYF. CDR3 sequence (DNA): TGTGCCAGCAGCGCTGAGGAAGAGACCCAGTACTTC.

This clonotype has just a few counts. The J gene is TRBJ1-1, the V gene TRBV2; no clear D gene. Trimming took off 3 bases at V and 1 base at J, with 0 bases between the two ends. Germline loops: CDR1 SNHLY, CDR2 FYNNEI. This CDR3 is built from 11 residues. CDR3 nucleotide sequence: TGTGCCAGCAGTGAGAACACTGAAGCTTTCTTT. Its translation is CASSENTEAFF.

Written as DNA, the CDR3 is TGTGCCAGTTATCCACCCCTCCACTTT. It specifies CASYPPLHF. The J gene is TRBJ1-6, the V gene TRBV12-3 or TRBV12-4; the D is unclear. The CDR3 is 9 residues long. V shed 9 bases and J shed 11 bases, with 5 bases lying between them.

The rearrangement joins TRBV9 to TRBJ2-5; D is uncertain. Germline V lookup: CDR1 SGDLS, CDR2 YYNGEE. The germline V and J ends were trimmed by 3 bases and 2 bases, with 20 bases remaining between them. This CDR3 region has 17 residues. The CDR3 DNA follows: TGTGCCAGCAGCGAGCGTGCAGAACCTCTTCAACAAGAGACCCAGTACTTC. Translation gives CASSERAEPLQQETQYF. Looking up the rest from reference TRBV9 and TRBJ2-5 gives the full variable domain: DSGVTQTPKHLITATGQRVTLRCSPRSGDLSVYWYQQSLDQGLQFLIQYYNGEERAKGNILERFSAQQFPDLHSELNLSSLELGDSALYFCASSERAEPLQQETQYFGPGTRLLVL.

In its sample, this clonotype was seen a few times. This chain joins TRBV7-9 and TRBJ2-7; 9 bases align to TRBD1. The germline V gene has CDR1 SEHNR and CDR2 FQNEAQ (reference sequence). The V segment lost 5 bases and the J segment 3 bases; nucleotides outside the gene matches: 8. This CDR3 has 15 amino acids. The CDR3 loop reads CASSRAPTGGYEQYF. The CDR3 DNA sequence: TGTGCCAGCAGCCGCGCCCCGACAGGGGGCTACGAGCAGTACTTC.

This clonotype was counted between two and nine times. This chain connects TRBV20-1 to TRBJ1-2, with a tentative D call TRBD1 (5 bases). CDR1 is DFQATT, CDR2 SNEGSKA, per germline (reference sequence). V was trimmed by 4 bases and J by 5 bases, leaving 11 bases between them. CDR3 length: 12 residues. CDR3 bases: TGCAGTGCTACTCGAGGGGCATATGGCTACACCTTC. Residues: CSATRGAYGYTF.

The J gene is TRBJ2-5, the V gene TRBV4-1, with TRBD2 as a possible D gene (6 bases). Germline V lookup: CDR1 MGHRA, CDR2 YSYEKL. V lost 0 bases and J 5 bases, leaving 13 bases between the germline ends. CDR3 length: 15 residues. CDR3 residues: CASSQDRAGRETQYF. As DNA, the CDR3 is TGCGCCAGCAGCCAAGATAGGGCGGGGCGGGAGACCCAGTACTTC.

J is TRBJ1-1 and V is TRBV6-5; perhaps TRBD1 as D (6 bases). Per germline, CDR1 MNHEY and CDR2 SVGAGI. There are 14 residues in the CDR3. Trimming took off 2 bases at V and 4 bases at J, with 11 bases between the two ends. The CDR3 here is CASSYPGGGTEAFF. CDR3 sequence (DNA): TGTGCCAGCAGTTACCCTGGGGGCGGCACTGAAGCTTTCTTT.

This clonotype was seen only a few times. This rearrangement joins TRBV11-3 to TRBJ2-1; D gene unclear. Trimming removed 4 bases at V and 12 bases at J, with 13 bases between. CDR1 is SGHNT, CDR2 YENEEA, per germline. CDR3 length equals 12 residues. CDR3 amino acids: CASSSEGNPQFF. The CDR3 DNA sequence: TGTGCCAGCAGCTCCGAAGGAAATCCGCAGTTCTTC.

The chain couples TRBV7-2 to TRBJ2-5; 11 bases align to TRBD2. This CDR3 comprises 15 residues. Germline trimming cut 6 bases from V and 3 bases from J; bases unmatched to any gene: 6. The germline CDR1 and CDR2 sequences are SGHTA and FQGNSA. CDR3 DNA: TGTGCCAGCAGTTCGGGACTAGCGGAAAAAGAGACCCAGTACTTC. Its translation: CASSSGLAEKETQYF.